Listed here are 17 T cell receptor beta chains from one sample, sequenced in a study of blood T cell repertoires in COVID-19. The assay was immunoSEQ multiplex PCR, and TCRdb's table has in-frame clones only and misses some. The repertoire holds roughly 400,000 clones, with 88% as singletons. Sequenced: PBMCs or T cells enriched from blood (not recorded which). These receptors were obtained from a woman between 18 and 29 years old who had been exposed to COVID-19.

This chain joins TRBV27 and TRBJ2-3; D ambiguous. The CDR3 covers 13 residues. The V end lost 2 bases, the J end lost 3 bases, and 6 bases lay between the germline ends. Germline values: CDR1 MNHEY, CDR2 SMNVEV (reference sequence). The CDR3 loop is CASSLIPTDTQYF. The CDR3 region has the DNA TGTGCCAGCAGTTTAATCCCTACAGATACGCAGTATTTT.

The chain employs TRBV28 and TRBJ1-5; weak D call: TRBD1 (5 bases). Per the germline V gene, CDR1 is MDHEN and CDR2 is SYDVKM. The germline V and J ends were trimmed by 5 bases and 0 bases, with 8 bases remaining between them. CDR3 length equals 14 residues. CDR3 protein: CASSPGGSNQPQHF. The CDR3 bases are TGTGCCAGCAGTCCCGGGGGTAGCAATCAGCCCCAGCATTTT.

CDR3: CSADRGYEQYF. DNA for the CDR3: TGCAGTGCGGACAGGGGCTACGAGCAGTACTTC. V usage is TRBV20-1 and J usage is TRBJ2-7; 9 bases fit TRBD1. The CDR3 totals 11 residues. Trimming took 6 bases from V and 3 from J; bases not matched to a gene: 0. Germline V gives CDR1 DFQATT, CDR2 SNEGSKA (reference sequence).

This chain connects TRBV6-1 to TRBJ2-2, with no clear D. The germline V gene encodes CDR1 MNHNS and CDR2 SASEGT. The length of the CDR3 is 14 residues. V gave up 3 bases and J gave up 4 bases, with 9 bases separating them. The CDR3 loop is CASSDSRSTGELFF. The CDR3 DNA follows: TGTGCCAGCAGTGACTCGCGGTCCACCGGGGAGCTGTTTTTT.

This rearrangement joins TRBV7-9 to TRBJ2-6, with D perhaps TRBD1 (6 bases). CDR1 and CDR2 from the germline V gene are SEHNR and FQNEAQ (reference sequence). V lost 5 bases to trimming and J lost 4 bases, with 15 bases between them. This CDR3 has 16 amino acids. The CDR3 region has the DNA TGTGCCAGCAGCGCCTCCACAGGGCCCGGGGCCAACGTCCTGACTTTC. Amino acid sequence: CASSASTGPGANVLTF.

This clone was picked up one time. The chain has TRBV6-5 and TRBJ1-1; 8 bases are shared with TRBD1. V lost 5 bases and J lost 6; bases outside the gene matches: 8. This CDR3 has 14 residues. CDR1 and CDR2 from the germline V gene are MNHEY and SVGAGI. CDR3 amino acids: CASSRDRRRSEAFF. In DNA form, the CDR3 reads TGTGCCAGCAGTAGGGACAGGCGTAGGTCTGAAGCTTTCTTT.

The genes are TRBV3-1 (or the pseudogene TRBV3-2) and TRBJ2-7; TRBD2 matches at 8 bases. The CDR3 length is 15 residues. The V segment lost 6 bases and the J segment 1 base; nucleotides outside the gene matches: 8. The germline V gene encodes CDR1 LGHDT and CDR2 YNNKEL (reference sequence). CDR3 region: CASSSWASGSYEQYF. For the CDR3, the DNA is TGTGCCAGCAGTTCCTGGGCTAGCGGGTCCTACGAGCAGTACTTC.

This clone was seen just once. The gene calls are TRBV25-1 and TRBJ1-2; D remains ambiguous. The CDR3 runs to 14 residues. Trimming took off 2 bases at V and 6 bases at J, with 13 bases between the two ends. Germline loops: CDR1 MGHDK, CDR2 SYGVNS. The CDR3 is CASSEGLGVNGYTF. CDR3 DNA sequence: TGTGCCAGCAGTGAAGGTTTAGGAGTTAATGGCTACACCTTC.

The rearrangement uses TRBV27 and TRBJ1-1; a weak D match, TRBD1 (5 bases). The CDR3 has 13 amino acids. CDR1 is MNHEY and CDR2 is SMNVEV in the germline V gene (reference sequence). V shed 6 bases and J shed 10 bases, with 18 bases lying between them. The CDR3: CASRSTGVRGAFF. For the CDR3, the DNA is TGTGCCAGCAGGTCTACAGGTGTGCGTGGAGCTTTCTTT.

CDR3 DNA: TGCGCCAGCAGCCCACGAGGAAGTCGGACCCTCCACTTT. It translates to CASSPRGSRTLHF. The gene calls are TRBV4-3 and TRBJ1-6; D not resolved. V was pared by 4 bases and J by 14 bases, with 15 bases between. This CDR3 region has 13 residues. CDR1 is LGHNA, CDR2 YSLEER, per germline.

V and J are TRBV5-1 and TRBJ1-2; no definite D call. This CDR3 spans 14 amino acids. V shed 1 base and J shed 2 bases, with 9 bases lying between them. The germline V gene has CDR1 SGHRS and CDR2 YFSETQ. In nucleotides, the CDR3 is TGCGCCAGCAGCTTGTGGGTCGGGAACTATGGCTACACCTTC. Residues: CASSLWVGNYGYTF.

This clone was seen only a few times. The chain uses TRBV4-2 and TRBJ1-1; D remains unclear. The CDR3 extends over 15 amino acids. Trimming shortened V by 0 bases and J by 1 base, and 9 bases separated the two germline ends. Germline V lookup: CDR1 LGHNA, CDR2 YNFKEQ. DNA for the CDR3: TGTGCCAGCAGCCAAGATCTATCTGGGAACACTGAAGCTTTCTTT. This translates into CASSQDLSGNTEAFF.

The chain uses TRBV30 and TRBJ1-4, with no clear D. V lost 2 bases to trimming and J lost 5 bases, with 6 bases between them. Germline CDR1 is GTSNPN and CDR2 is SVGIG (reference sequence). There are 12 residues in the CDR3. The CDR3 protein is CAWSHVNEKLFF. The DNA of the CDR3 is TGTGCCTGGAGTCATGTGAATGAAAAACTGTTTTTT.

The V call is TRBV9, the J call TRBJ2-5; possibly TRBD1 for D (6 bases). The CDR3 is 15 residues long. The germline V gene has CDR1 SGDLS and CDR2 YYNGEE. Trimming shortened V by 4 bases and J by 4 bases, and 17 bases separated the two germline ends. CDR3 sequence reads: CASSQSMGARETQYF. Written as DNA, the CDR3 is TGTGCCAGCAGCCAGAGTATGGGGGCTCGAGAGACCCAGTACTTC.

This chain connects TRBV4-1 to TRBJ2-7; the D gene is possibly TRBD2 (6 bases). V was cut by 4 bases and J by 3 bases, with 16 bases left in between. The CDR3 covers 15 residues. Germline V gene data show CDR1 as MGHRA and CDR2 as YSYEKL. CDR3 nucleotide sequence: TGCGCCAGCAGCCCCTTTCGCGGGGAGATCTACGAGCAGTACTTC. Amino acid sequence: CASSPFRGEIYEQYF.

This clone was seen a single time. The chain is built from TRBV6-5 and TRBJ2-3; 7 nucleotides match TRBD1. Germline V gene sequence: CDR1 MNHEY, CDR2 SVGAGI. With 5 bases clipped from V and 7 bases from J, the junction kept 6 bases outside the gene matches. There are 13 residues in the CDR3. CDR3 sequence (DNA): TGTGCCAGCAGTACCGACAGGGCTAATACGCAGTATTTT. Translation gives CASSTDRANTQYF.

The CDR3 nucleotides read TGTGCCAGCAGCTTAGCTCGCGGGGACTACAATGAGCAGTTCTTC. Amino acids: CASSLARGDYNEQFF. The chain couples TRBV7-9 to TRBJ2-1, with D perhaps matching TRBD2 (6 bases). Per germline, CDR1 SEHNR and CDR2 FQNEAQ (reference sequence). The CDR3 extends over 15 amino acids. Trimming shortened V by 0 bases and J by 3 bases, and 9 bases separated the two germline ends. The whole variable domain, filled in from reference TRBV7-9 and TRBJ2-1, reads DTGVSQNPRHKITKRGQNVTFRCDPISEHNRLYWYRQTLGQGPEFLTYFQNEAQLEKSRLLSDRFSAERPKGSFSTLEIQRTEQGDSAMYLCASSLARGDYNEQFFGPGTRLTVL.